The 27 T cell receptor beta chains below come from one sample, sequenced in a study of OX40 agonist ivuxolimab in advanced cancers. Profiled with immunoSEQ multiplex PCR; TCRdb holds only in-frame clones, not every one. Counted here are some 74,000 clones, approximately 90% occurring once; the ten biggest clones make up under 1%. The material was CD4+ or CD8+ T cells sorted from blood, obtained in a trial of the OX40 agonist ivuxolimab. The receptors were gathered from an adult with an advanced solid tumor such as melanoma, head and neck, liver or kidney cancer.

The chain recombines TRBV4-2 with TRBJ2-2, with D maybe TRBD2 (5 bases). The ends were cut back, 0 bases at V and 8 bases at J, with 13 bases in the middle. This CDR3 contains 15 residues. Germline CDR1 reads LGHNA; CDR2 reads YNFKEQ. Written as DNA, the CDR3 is TGTGCCAGCAGCCAAGATATAGGAGGCGGTGGGGAGCTGTTTTTT. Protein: CASSQDIGGGGELFF.

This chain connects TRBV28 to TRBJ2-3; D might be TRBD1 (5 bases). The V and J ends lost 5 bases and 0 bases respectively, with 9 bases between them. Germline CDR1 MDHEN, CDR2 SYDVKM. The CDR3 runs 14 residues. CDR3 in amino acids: CASSDSTSTDTQYF. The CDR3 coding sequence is TGTGCCAGCAGTGACAGCACCAGCACAGATACGCAGTATTTT.

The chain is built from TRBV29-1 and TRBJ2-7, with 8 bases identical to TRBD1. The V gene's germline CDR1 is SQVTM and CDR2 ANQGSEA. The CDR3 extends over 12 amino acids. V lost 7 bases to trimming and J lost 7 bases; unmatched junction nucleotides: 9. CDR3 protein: CSGAGTGGEQYF. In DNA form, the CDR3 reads TGCAGCGGTGCCGGGACAGGAGGTGAGCAGTACTTC.

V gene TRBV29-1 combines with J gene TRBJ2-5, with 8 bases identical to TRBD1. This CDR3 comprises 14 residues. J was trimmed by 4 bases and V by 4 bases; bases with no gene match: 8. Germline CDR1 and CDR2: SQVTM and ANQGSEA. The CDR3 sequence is CSVAQGAGGETQYF. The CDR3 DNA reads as TGCAGCGTTGCTCAGGGGGCTGGCGGAGAGACCCAGTACTTC. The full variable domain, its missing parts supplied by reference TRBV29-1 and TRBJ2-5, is SAVISQKPSRDICQRGTSLTIQCQVDSQVTMMFWYRQQPGQSLTLIATANQGSEATYESGFVIDKFPISRPNLTFSTLTVSNMSPEDSSIYLCSVAQGAGGETQYFGPGTRLLVL.

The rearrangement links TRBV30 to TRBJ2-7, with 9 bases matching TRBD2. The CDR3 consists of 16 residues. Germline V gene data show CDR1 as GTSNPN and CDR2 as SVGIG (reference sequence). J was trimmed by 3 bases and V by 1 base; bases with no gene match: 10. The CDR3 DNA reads TGTGCCTGGAGTGCTAATCTAGCGGGAAAACACTACGAGCAGTACTTC. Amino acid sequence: CAWSANLAGKHYEQYF.

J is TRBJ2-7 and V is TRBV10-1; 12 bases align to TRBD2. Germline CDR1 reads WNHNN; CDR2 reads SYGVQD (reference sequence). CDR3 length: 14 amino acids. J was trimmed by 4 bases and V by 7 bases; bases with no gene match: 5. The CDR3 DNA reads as TGCGCCAGCACTAGCGGGAGGGAATATTACGAGCAGTACTTC. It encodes CASTSGREYYEQYF.

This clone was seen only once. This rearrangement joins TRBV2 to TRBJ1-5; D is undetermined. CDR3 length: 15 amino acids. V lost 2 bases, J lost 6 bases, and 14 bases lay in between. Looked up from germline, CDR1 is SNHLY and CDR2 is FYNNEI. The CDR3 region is CASSEWGRRGQPQHF. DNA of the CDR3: TGTGCCAGCAGTGAATGGGGTCGACGGGGTCAGCCCCAGCATTTT.

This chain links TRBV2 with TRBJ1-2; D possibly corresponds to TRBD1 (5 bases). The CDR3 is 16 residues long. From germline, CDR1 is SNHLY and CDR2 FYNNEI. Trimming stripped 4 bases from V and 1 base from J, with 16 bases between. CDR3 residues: CASSVTEQSINYGYTF. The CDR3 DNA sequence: TGTGCCAGCAGTGTGACAGAACAAAGCATTAACTATGGCTACACCTTC.

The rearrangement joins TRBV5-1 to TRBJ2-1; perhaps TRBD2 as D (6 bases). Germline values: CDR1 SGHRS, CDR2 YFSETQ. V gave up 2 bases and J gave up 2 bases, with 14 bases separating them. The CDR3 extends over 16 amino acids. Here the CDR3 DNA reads TGCGCCAGCAGCTTCACTCGGAGGGGTCCCTACAATGAGCAGTTCTTC. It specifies CASSFTRRGPYNEQFF.

CDR3 loop: CASSLLNYEQYF. CDR3 nucleotide sequence: TGTGCCAGCAGCTTATTAAACTACGAGCAGTACTTC. This chain uses TRBV7-9 with TRBJ2-7, with D hard to call. The CDR3 loop spans 12 amino acids. V shed 2 bases and J shed 3 bases, with 5 bases lying between them. Germline lookup yields CDR1 SEHNR and CDR2 FQNEAQ (reference sequence).

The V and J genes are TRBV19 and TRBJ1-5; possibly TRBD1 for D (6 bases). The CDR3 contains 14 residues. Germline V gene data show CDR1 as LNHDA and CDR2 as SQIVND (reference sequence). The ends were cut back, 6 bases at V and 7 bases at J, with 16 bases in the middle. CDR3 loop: CASSSQGSGQPQHF. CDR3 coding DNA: TGTGCCAGTAGCTCCCAGGGGTCGGGGCAGCCCCAGCATTTT.

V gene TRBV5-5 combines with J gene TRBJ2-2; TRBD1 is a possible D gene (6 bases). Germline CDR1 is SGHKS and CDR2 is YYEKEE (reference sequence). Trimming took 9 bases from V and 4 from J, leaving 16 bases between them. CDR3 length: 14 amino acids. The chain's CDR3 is CATNQGGSTGELFF. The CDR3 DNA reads TGTGCCACCAATCAAGGGGGTAGCACCGGGGAGCTGTTTTTT.

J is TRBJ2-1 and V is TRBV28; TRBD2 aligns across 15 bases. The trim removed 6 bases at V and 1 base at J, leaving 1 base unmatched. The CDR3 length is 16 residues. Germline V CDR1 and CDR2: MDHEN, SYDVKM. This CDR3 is CASRGLAGGSYNEQFF. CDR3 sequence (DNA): TGTGCCAGCAGAGGACTAGCGGGAGGGTCCTACAATGAGCAGTTCTTC.

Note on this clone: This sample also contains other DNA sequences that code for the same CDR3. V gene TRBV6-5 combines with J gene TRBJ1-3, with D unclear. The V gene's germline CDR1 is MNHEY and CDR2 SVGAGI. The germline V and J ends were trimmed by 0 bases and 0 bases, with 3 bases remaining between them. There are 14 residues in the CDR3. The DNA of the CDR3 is TGTGCCAGCAGTTACTCGCACTCTGGAAACACCATATATTTT. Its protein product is CASSYSHSGNTIYF.

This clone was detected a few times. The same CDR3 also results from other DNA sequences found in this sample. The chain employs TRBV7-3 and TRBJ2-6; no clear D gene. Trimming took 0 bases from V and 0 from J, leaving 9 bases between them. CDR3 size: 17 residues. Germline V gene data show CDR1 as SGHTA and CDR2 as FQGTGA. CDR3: CASSLTPRSSGANVLTF. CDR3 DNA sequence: TGTGCCAGCAGCTTAACTCCCAGGAGCTCTGGGGCCAACGTCCTGACTTTC.

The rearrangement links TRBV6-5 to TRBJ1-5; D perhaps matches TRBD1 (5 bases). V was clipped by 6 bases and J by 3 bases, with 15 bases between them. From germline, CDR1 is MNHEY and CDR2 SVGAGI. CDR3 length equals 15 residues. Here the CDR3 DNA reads TGTGCCAGCAGAGTAGACGGGACGGTCAATCAGCCCCAGCATTTT. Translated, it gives CASRVDGTVNQPQHF.

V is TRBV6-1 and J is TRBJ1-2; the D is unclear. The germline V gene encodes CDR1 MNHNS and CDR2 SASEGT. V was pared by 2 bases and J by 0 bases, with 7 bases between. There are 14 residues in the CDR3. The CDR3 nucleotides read TGTGCCAGCAGTGAATATAGGGCTAACTATGGCTACACCTTC. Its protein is CASSEYRANYGYTF.

The CDR3 DNA is TGTGCCAGCAGTTTAGGGGGTGGCACTGAAGCTTTCTTT. Protein product: CASSLGGGTEAFF. The V call is TRBV25-1, the J call TRBJ1-1; TRBD1 is a possible D gene (6 bases). Trimming pared 5 bases from V and 4 bases from J, leaving 11 bases between. The CDR3 loop spans 13 amino acids. Germline lookup yields CDR1 MGHDK and CDR2 SYGVNS.

The CDR3 reads CASSLVGSRANTEAFF. The CDR3 DNA sequence: TGTGCCAGCAGCTTAGTAGGCTCCAGGGCGAACACTGAAGCTTTCTTT. V usage is TRBV7-2 and J usage is TRBJ1-1; tentative D call: TRBD1 (5 bases). This CDR3 has 16 amino acids. Trimming stripped 1 base from V and 1 base from J, with 13 bases between. Germline CDR1 SGHTA, CDR2 FQGNSA.

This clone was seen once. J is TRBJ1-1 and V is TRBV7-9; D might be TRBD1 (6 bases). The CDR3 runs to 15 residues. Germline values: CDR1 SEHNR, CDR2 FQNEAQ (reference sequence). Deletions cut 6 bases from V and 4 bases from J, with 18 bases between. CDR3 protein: CASSRRGGGGTEAFF. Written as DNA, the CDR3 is TGTGCCAGCAGTCGGAGGGGGGGCGGAGGCACTGAAGCTTTCTTT.

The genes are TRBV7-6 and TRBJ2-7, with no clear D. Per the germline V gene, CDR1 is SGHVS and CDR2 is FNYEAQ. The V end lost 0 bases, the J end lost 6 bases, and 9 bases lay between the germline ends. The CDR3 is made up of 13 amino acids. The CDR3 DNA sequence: TGTGCCAGCAGCTTAGCGTATGGGCTCGAGCAGTACTTC. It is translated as CASSLAYGLEQYF.

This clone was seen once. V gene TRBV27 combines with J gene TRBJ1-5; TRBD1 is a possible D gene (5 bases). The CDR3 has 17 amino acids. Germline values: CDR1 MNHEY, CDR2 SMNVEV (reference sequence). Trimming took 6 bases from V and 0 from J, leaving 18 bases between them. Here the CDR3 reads CASRRFGTQDSNQPQHF. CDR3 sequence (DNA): TGTGCCAGCAGGCGCTTCGGGACCCAAGATAGCAATCAGCCCCAGCATTTT.

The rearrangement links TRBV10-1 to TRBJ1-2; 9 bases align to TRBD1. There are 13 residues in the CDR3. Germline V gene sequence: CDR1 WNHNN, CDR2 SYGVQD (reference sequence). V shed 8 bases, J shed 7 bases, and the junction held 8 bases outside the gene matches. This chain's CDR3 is CASPGTGFRGYTF. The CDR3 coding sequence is TGCGCCAGCCCCGGGACAGGGTTTCGTGGCTACACCTTC.

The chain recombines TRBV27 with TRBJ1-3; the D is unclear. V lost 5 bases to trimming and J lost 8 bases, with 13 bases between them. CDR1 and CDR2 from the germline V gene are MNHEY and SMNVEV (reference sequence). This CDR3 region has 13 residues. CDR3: CASSRLGVDTIYF. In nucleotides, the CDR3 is TGTGCCAGCAGTCGGCTCGGGGTGGACACCATATATTTT.

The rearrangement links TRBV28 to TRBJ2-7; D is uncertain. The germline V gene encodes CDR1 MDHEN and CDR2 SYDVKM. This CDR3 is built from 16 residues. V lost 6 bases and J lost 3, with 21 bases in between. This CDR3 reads CASSSLDTQSFYEQYF. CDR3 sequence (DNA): TGTGCCAGCAGCTCCCTCGACACGCAGTCCTTCTACGAGCAGTACTTC.

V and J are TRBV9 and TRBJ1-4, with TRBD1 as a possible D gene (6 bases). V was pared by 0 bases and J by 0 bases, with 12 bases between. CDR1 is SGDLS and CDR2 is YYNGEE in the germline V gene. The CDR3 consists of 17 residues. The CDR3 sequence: CASSVGGASSTNEKLFF. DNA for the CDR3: TGTGCCAGCAGCGTAGGGGGGGCCTCTTCAACTAATGAAAAACTGTTTTTT.

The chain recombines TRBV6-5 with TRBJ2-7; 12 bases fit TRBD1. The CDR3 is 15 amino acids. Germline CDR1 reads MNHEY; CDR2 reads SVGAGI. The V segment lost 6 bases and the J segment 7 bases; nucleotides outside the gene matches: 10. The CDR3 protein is CASRTSGTGGTEQYF. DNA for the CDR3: TGTGCCAGCAGGACTTCCGGGACAGGGGGCACTGAGCAGTACTTC.